This entry lists 25 T cell receptor beta chains sequenced from one sample in a study of T cell responses to AZD1222 COVID-19 vaccine. Method: immunoSEQ multiplex PCR; TCRdb's copy keeps in-frame clones and lacks some. The sample holds about 62,000 clones, about 70% seen once. Sequencing was performed on peripheral blood, taken on day 0 of AZD1222 vaccination. The receptors derive from an adult in good health.

The V call is TRBV19, the J call TRBJ2-3, with 10 bases lining up with TRBD2. The CDR3 is 13 amino acids. Germline V gene lookup returns CDR1 LNHDA and CDR2 SQIVND (reference sequence). The J segment lost 6 bases and the V segment lost 4 bases, leaving 1 base of the junction unmatched. CDR3 bases: TGTGCCAGTAGTACGGGACTAGCGGATACGCAGTATTTT. Amino acid sequence: CASSTGLADTQYF.

CDR3 sequence: CASSPHGEYEQYF. Written as DNA, the CDR3 is TGTGCCAGCAGTCCCCATGGGGAGTACGAGCAGTACTTC. The chain couples TRBV6-2 or TRBV6-3 to TRBJ2-7, with D perhaps TRBD2 (5 bases). The CDR3 extends over 13 amino acids. Between the trimmed V and J ends, which lost 5 bases and 4 bases, there was a span of 12 bases. CDR1 and CDR2 from the germline V gene are MNHEY and SVGEGT.

The rearrangement joins TRBV9 to TRBJ1-2; D is perhaps TRBD1 (6 bases). This CDR3 spans 13 amino acids. CDR1 and CDR2 (germline): SGDLS, YYNGEE. With 3 bases removed from V and 4 bases from J, the gap between germline ends came to 10 bases. CDR3 residues: CASSAQGPYGYTF. Written as DNA, the CDR3 is TGTGCCAGCAGCGCACAGGGTCCCTATGGCTACACCTTC. Drawing the rest from reference TRBV9 and TRBJ1-2, the complete variable domain is DSGVTQTPKHLITATGQRVTLRCSPRSGDLSVYWYQQSLDQGLQFLIQYYNGEERAKGNILERFSAQQFPDLHSELNLSSLELGDSALYFCASSAQGPYGYTFGSGTRLTVV.

This clone came up a few times. V and J are TRBV10-3 and TRBJ2-7, with D tentatively TRBD1 (6 bases). Per germline, CDR1 ENHRY and CDR2 SYGVKD. The CDR3 length is 14 residues. V lost 3 bases to trimming and J lost 5 bases, with 14 bases between them. The CDR3 DNA reads as TGTGCCATCAGTGACCACGAGGGGGTAGACGAGCAGTACTTC. It encodes CAISDHEGVDEQYF.

This clone appeared a few times. V and J are TRBV4-3 and TRBJ2-1, with 11 bases fitting TRBD2. With 3 bases clipped from V and 1 base from J, the junction kept 8 bases outside the gene matches. Germline-derived CDR1 and CDR2 are LGHNA and YSLEER. The CDR3 runs 18 residues. CDR3 nucleotide sequence: TGCGCCAGCAGCCATAGCGGGGGGGCAATTGAGTCCTACAATGAGCAGTTCTTC. Protein product: CASSHSGGAIESYNEQFF.

This clone was detected a few times. The genes are TRBV19 and TRBJ1-1, with D tentatively TRBD1 (5 bases). The CDR3 spans 13 residues. V lost 3 bases, J lost 5 bases, and 10 bases lay in between. CDR1 LNHDA and CDR2 SQIVND come from the germline V gene (reference sequence). CDR3 bases: TGTGCCAGTAGTATCTACAGGCTAACTGAAGCTTTCTTT. Residues: CASSIYRLTEAFF.

This clone was recorded a few times. This chain uses TRBV7-2 with TRBJ2-1, with D unclear. Germline lookup yields CDR1 SGHTA and CDR2 FQGNSA. The CDR3 runs to 12 residues. Deletions cut 3 bases from V and 0 bases from J, with 0 bases between. The CDR3 spells CASSFSYNEQFF. Here the CDR3 DNA reads TGTGCCAGCAGCTTCTCCTACAATGAGCAGTTCTTC.

The chain combines TRBV18 with TRBJ2-5; D is uncertain. The germline gives CDR1 KGHSH, CDR2 LQKENI. Trimming removed 1 base at V and 0 bases at J, with 3 bases between. The CDR3 has 13 amino acids. In DNA, the CDR3 is TGTGCCAGCTCACCACGGAACCAAGAGACCCAGTACTTC. Its translation is CASSPRNQETQYF.

The chain combines TRBV7-6 with TRBJ1-5; D unclear. In germline, CDR1 is SGHVS, CDR2 FNYEAQ. Trimming stripped 5 bases from V and 5 bases from J, with 10 bases between. The CDR3 spans 13 residues. This CDR3 reads CASSPTRDQPQHF. The CDR3, as DNA: TGTGCCAGCAGCCCTACTAGGGATCAGCCCCAGCATTTT.

The count of this clone is one. The chain joins TRBV25-1 to TRBJ1-4; D is unclear. Trimming cost V 8 bases and J 4 bases, with 11 bases left between them. The germline gives CDR1 MGHDK, CDR2 SYGVNS. The CDR3 loop spans 13 amino acids. The CDR3 DNA sequence: TGTGCCAGCCGCGGGTGGGATAATGAAAAACTGTTTTTT. It yields the protein CASRGWDNEKLFF.

This clone showed up just a few times. The chain links TRBV7-2 to TRBJ2-1; no definite D call. The CDR3 is 13 amino acids. The V gene's germline CDR1 is SGHTA and CDR2 FQGNSA. V shed 3 bases and J shed 6 bases, with 9 bases lying between them. The CDR3 protein is CASSFVSPNEQFF. The CDR3 coding sequence is TGTGCCAGCAGCTTTGTCAGTCCCAATGAGCAGTTCTTC.

This clone was recorded once. The rearrangement links TRBV18 to TRBJ2-6, with D possibly called TRBD1 or TRBD2 (5 bases each). The CDR3 sequence is 18 residues long. The V and J ends lost 2 bases and 1 base respectively, with 15 bases between them. The germline V gene has CDR1 KGHSH and CDR2 LQKENI. The CDR3 loop reads CASSPGTSGASGANVLTF. CDR3 DNA sequence: TGTGCCAGCTCACCAGGGACGTCCGGGGCTTCTGGGGCCAACGTCCTGACTTTC.

The chain uses TRBV3-1 (or the pseudogene TRBV3-2) and TRBJ1-5; tentative D call: TRBD1 (5 bases). V was clipped by 1 base and J by 7 bases, with 11 bases between them. Germline V gene lookup returns CDR1 LGHDT and CDR2 YNNKEL (reference sequence). This CDR3 region has 14 residues. In DNA, the CDR3 is TGTGCCAGCAGCCAAGTGGGGGGGGAACAGCCCCAGCATTTT. Its protein is CASSQVGGEQPQHF.

The chain employs TRBV7-9 and TRBJ1-1; a weak D match, TRBD1 (5 bases). Germline V gene sequence: CDR1 SEHNR, CDR2 FQNEAQ (reference sequence). Trimming left V 0 bases short and J 3 bases short, with 14 bases between. CDR3 length equals 16 residues. CDR3 amino acids: CASSLAAGQGHTEAFF. The CDR3 nucleotides read TGTGCCAGCAGCTTAGCCGCTGGGCAGGGCCACACTGAAGCTTTCTTT.

The chain recombines TRBV29-1 with TRBJ2-1; 15 nucleotides agree with TRBD2. CDR3 length equals 17 residues. With 6 bases clipped from V and 2 bases from J, the junction kept 8 bases outside the gene matches. CDR1 SQVTM and CDR2 ANQGSEA come from the germline V gene. The DNA for the CDR3 is TGCAGCGTCTTCGGGACTAGCGGGGGGATCGCCTACAATGAGCAGTTCTTC. This codes for CSVFGTSGGIAYNEQFF.

The V call is TRBV3-1 (or the pseudogene TRBV3-2), the J call TRBJ1-1; the D is unclear. The germline gives CDR1 LGHDT, CDR2 YNNKEL (reference sequence). V gave up 7 bases and J gave up 0 bases, with 12 bases separating them. The CDR3 totals 14 residues. CDR3 loop: CASTSIEMNTEAFF. CDR3 DNA sequence: TGTGCCAGCACCTCTATTGAGATGAACACTGAAGCTTTCTTT.

V usage is TRBV3-1 (or the pseudogene TRBV3-2) and J usage is TRBJ1-6; tentatively, D is TRBD1 (5 bases). The CDR3 runs 15 residues. In germline, CDR1 is LGHDT, CDR2 YNNKEL (reference sequence). The V and J ends lost 0 bases and 10 bases respectively, with 13 bases between them. This chain's CDR3 is CASSQDLTAGSPLHF. In DNA form, the CDR3 reads TGTGCCAGCAGCCAAGATCTGACAGCAGGGTCACCCCTCCACTTT.

J is TRBJ2-2 and V is TRBV25-1, with D possibly called TRBD1 or TRBD2 (5 bases each). Germline values: CDR1 MGHDK, CDR2 SYGVNS. CDR3 length equals 16 residues. V was trimmed by 3 bases and J by 1 base, leaving 12 bases between them. The CDR3 coding sequence is TGTGCCAGCAGTGATCCGGCGAGGGGGAACACCGGGGAGCTGTTTTTT. It yields the protein CASSDPARGNTGELFF.

This chain joins TRBV5-6 and TRBJ1-2; tentative D call: TRBD1 (6 bases). The CDR3 runs 13 residues. The V gene lost 0 bases and the J gene lost 6 bases, with 9 bases spanning the gap. The germline CDR1 and CDR2 sequences are SGHDT and YYEEEE. Here the CDR3 reads CASSLEGGDGYTF. The CDR3 region has the DNA TGTGCCAGCAGCTTGGAAGGGGGTGATGGCTACACCTTC.

The rearrangement uses TRBV12-5 and TRBJ1-2, with TRBD1 matching over 8 bases. The CDR3 is made up of 12 amino acids. Per germline, CDR1 LGHNT and CDR2 FRNRAP. The V and J ends lost 6 bases and 8 bases, in that order; junction bases with no gene match: 5. CDR3 coding DNA: TGTGCTAGTGGCTGGACAGGGAGAGGCTACACCTTC. Its protein product is CASGWTGRGYTF.

The V and J genes are TRBV11-3 and TRBJ2-5; D is unresolved. Germline V CDR1 and CDR2: SGHNT, YENEEA. V shed 1 base and J shed 2 bases, with 8 bases lying between them. The CDR3 covers 14 residues. The CDR3 region has the DNA TGTGCCAGCAGCTTAGGTCCAGTGCAAGAGACCCAGTACTTC. Residues: CASSLGPVQETQYF.

The chain employs TRBV28 and TRBJ1-5; 9 nucleotides line up with TRBD1. Germline-derived CDR1 and CDR2 are MDHEN and SYDVKM. This CDR3 contains 15 residues. Losses at the gene ends were 3 bases for V and 2 bases for J; bases not matched to a gene: 2. CDR3 loop: CASSFRDRGNQPQHF. As DNA, the CDR3 is TGTGCCAGCAGTTTCCGGGACAGGGGCAATCAGCCCCAGCATTTT.

By share, this clone ranks as medium-sized (0.01 to 0.1%). V gene TRBV6-5 combines with J gene TRBJ2-7, with 8 bases aligning to TRBD1. The length of the CDR3 is 16 residues. Germline-derived CDR1 and CDR2 are MNHEY and SVGAGI. Unmatched junction bases numbered 11, after V lost 4 bases and J lost 3 bases. This CDR3 reads CASSFSPGDRRYEQYF. The DNA for the CDR3 is TGTGCCAGCAGTTTTTCCCCCGGGGACAGGCGCTACGAGCAGTACTTC.

This clone was recorded once. V is TRBV30 and J is TRBJ1-1, with D hard to call. Looked up from germline, CDR1 is GTSNPN and CDR2 is SVGIG (reference sequence). The germline V and J ends were trimmed by 0 bases and 1 base, with 12 bases remaining between them. There are 15 residues in the CDR3. For the CDR3, the DNA is TGTGCCTGGAGTGTATTGGCAGGAGCGAACACTGAAGCTTTCTTT. This codes for CAWSVLAGANTEAFF.

The chain uses TRBV19 and TRBJ2-3; perhaps TRBD1 as D (6 bases). The V end lost 3 bases, the J end lost 6 bases, and 13 bases lay between the germline ends. This CDR3 comprises 14 residues. Germline CDR1 reads LNHDA; CDR2 reads SQIVND (reference sequence). The CDR3 DNA follows: TGTGCCAGTAGTATTGGGGCAGGGGCCGATACGCAGTATTTT. Translated, it gives CASSIGAGADTQYF.